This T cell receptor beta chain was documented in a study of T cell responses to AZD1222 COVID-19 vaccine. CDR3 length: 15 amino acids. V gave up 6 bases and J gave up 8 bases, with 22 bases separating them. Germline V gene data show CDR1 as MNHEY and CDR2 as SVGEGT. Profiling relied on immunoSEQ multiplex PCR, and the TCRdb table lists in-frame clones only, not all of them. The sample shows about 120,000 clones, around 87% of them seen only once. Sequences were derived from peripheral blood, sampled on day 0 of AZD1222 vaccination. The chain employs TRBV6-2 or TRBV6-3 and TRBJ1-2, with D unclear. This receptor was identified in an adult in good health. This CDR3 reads CASSRYIATEWGYTF. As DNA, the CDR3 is TGTGCCAGCAGCCGCTACATTGCTACCGAATGGGGCTACACCTTC.